Following are 24 T cell receptor beta chains from one sample sequenced in a study of shared clonotypes between healthy human individuals. Naive CD8 cells comprised CD45RO-negative, CCR7-positively selected cells, excluding terminally differentiated effector memory CD45RA+ cells. The assay was immunoSEQ multiplex PCR, and TCRdb's table has in-frame clones only and misses some. Among about 1,800,000 clones listed, about 95% were seen once. The material sequenced was naive CD8+ T cells sorted from blood. The receptors stem from a man between 18 and 35 years old in good health.

On this clone: Distinct nucleotide sequences in the sample also encode this CDR3. The chain has TRBV6-6 and TRBJ2-7; a weak D match, TRBD1 (7 bases). Trimming left V 0 bases short and J 4 bases short, with 10 bases between. CDR3 size: 14 residues. Germline V lookup: CDR1 MNHNY, CDR2 SVGAGI (reference sequence). The chain's CDR3 is CASSYSEGAYEQYF. The CDR3 region has the DNA TGTGCCAGCAGTTACTCGGAGGGGGCTTACGAGCAGTACTTC.

This chain links TRBV7-6 with TRBJ2-1; 10 nucleotides align to TRBD2. Trimming at V came to 5 bases and at J to 4 bases, leaving 5 bases not matched to a gene. The CDR3 runs to 15 residues. The germline V gene has CDR1 SGHVS and CDR2 FNYEAQ. CDR3 region: CASSQLTSGYNEQFF. The CDR3 DNA reads as TGTGCCAGCAGCCAACTGACTAGCGGGTACAATGAGCAGTTCTTC. Variable domain in full (rest from reference TRBV7-6 and TRBJ2-1): GAGVSQSPRYKVTKRGQDVALRCDPISGHVSLYWYRQALGQGPEFLTYFNYEAQQDKSGLPNDRFSAERPEGSISTLTIQRTEQRDSAMYRCASSQLTSGYNEQFFGPGTRLTVL.

V is TRBV11-2 and J is TRBJ1-1; D possibly corresponds to TRBD1 (5 bases). The V end was cut by 1 base, the J end by 4 bases, with 19 bases between. The CDR3 sequence is 17 residues long. Germline CDR1 is SGHAT and CDR2 is FQNNGV. CDR3 amino acids: CASSLVGGTRLGTEAFF. In DNA, the CDR3 is TGTGCCAGCAGCTTAGTTGGGGGTACCCGACTCGGCACTGAAGCTTTCTTT.

The gene calls are TRBV27 and TRBJ2-3, with unresolved D. This CDR3 is 14 amino acids long. CDR1 MNHEY and CDR2 SMNVEV come from the germline V gene (reference sequence). The V gene lost 1 base and the J gene lost 2 bases, with 7 bases spanning the gap. CDR3 sequence: CASSLWADTDTQYF. The CDR3 DNA is TGTGCCAGCAGTTTATGGGCAGACACAGATACGCAGTATTTT.

This chain joins TRBV28 and TRBJ1-1; D might be TRBD1 (5 bases). The CDR3 is made up of 13 amino acids. The V gene lost 2 bases and the J gene lost 4 bases, with 8 bases spanning the gap. CDR1 MDHEN and CDR2 SYDVKM come from the germline V gene. Here the CDR3 reads CASSLSQGTEAFF. The CDR3 DNA follows: TGTGCCAGCAGTTTAAGCCAGGGCACTGAAGCTTTCTTT.

V is TRBV4-1 and J is TRBJ2-7; D may be TRBD1 (6 bases). Germline loops: CDR1 MGHRA, CDR2 YSYEKL. Trimming shortened V by 4 bases and J by 0 bases, and 10 bases separated the two germline ends. The CDR3 covers 14 residues. In DNA, the CDR3 is TGCGCCAGCAGCCCCCGACAGGACTCCTACGAGCAGTACTTC. Translated: CASSPRQDSYEQYF.

The V call is TRBV6-5, the J call TRBJ1-6; TRBD1 matches at 9 bases. The CDR3 spans 14 residues. The germline V gene encodes CDR1 MNHEY and CDR2 SVGAGI. Trimming at V came to 6 bases and at J to 10 bases, leaving 7 bases not matched to a gene. CDR3: CASSAGQGESPLHF. For the CDR3, the DNA is TGTGCCAGCAGCGCGGGACAGGGTGAATCACCCCTCCACTTT.

The rearrangement uses TRBV28 and TRBJ1-5; possible D gene TRBD1, 6 bases. The CDR3 spans 13 residues. V lost 7 bases and J lost 4, with 11 bases in between. The germline V gene encodes CDR1 MDHEN and CDR2 SYDVKM. The chain's CDR3 is CASKIQGNQPQHF. DNA of the CDR3: TGTGCCAGCAAAATACAGGGTAATCAGCCCCAGCATTTT.

The chain links TRBV4-1 to TRBJ2-3, with 14 bases matching TRBD2. The CDR3 has 19 amino acids. V was pared by 3 bases and J by 10 bases, with 18 bases of the junction left unmatched. From germline, CDR1 is MGHRA and CDR2 YSYEKL. DNA of the CDR3: TGCGCCAGCAGCCAGCCACCGGGACTAGCGGGAGCCCTCTTGAGTTCGCAGTATTTT. Translated: CASSQPPGLAGALLSSQYF.

V and J are TRBV15 and TRBJ2-7; D might be TRBD1 (5 bases). This CDR3 comprises 15 residues. Germline-derived CDR1 and CDR2 are LNHNV and YYDKDF (reference sequence). V was pared by 1 base and J by 2 bases, with 12 bases between. The CDR3 sequence is CATSRADSPTYEQYF. CDR3 in DNA: TGTGCCACCAGCAGAGCCGACAGCCCAACCTACGAGCAGTACTTC.

This clone was detected only once. The J gene is TRBJ2-7, the V gene TRBV9, with TRBD2 identical over 10 bases. The CDR3 sequence is 15 residues long. Looked up from germline, CDR1 is SGDLS and CDR2 is YYNGEE. The V gene end was trimmed by 4 bases and the J gene end by 6 bases; junction bases not matched to a gene: 10. The CDR3 sequence is CASSPALAGVREQYF. CDR3 DNA: TGTGCCAGCAGCCCCGCTCTAGCGGGGGTACGCGAGCAGTACTTC.

About this clone itself: The same CDR3 is also encoded by other DNA sequences in this sample. The V and J genes are TRBV5-4 and TRBJ1-1, with D perhaps matching TRBD1 (5 bases). Trimming removed 2 bases at V and 1 base at J, with 6 bases between. CDR3 size: 13 residues. CDR1 SGHNT and CDR2 YYREEE come from the germline V gene (reference sequence). The DNA for the CDR3 is TGTGCCAGCAGCTTTCAGGGGAACACTGAAGCTTTCTTT. It specifies CASSFQGNTEAFF.

The CDR3 region is CASSPPVWDSLNTEAFF. In nucleotides, the CDR3 is TGTGCCAGCAGCCCTCCTGTATGGGACAGCTTGAACACTGAAGCTTTCTTT. This chain links TRBV7-9 with TRBJ1-1; 7 positions match TRBD1. The CDR3 totals 17 residues. The germline CDR1 and CDR2 sequences are SEHNR and FQNEAQ (reference sequence). Trimming removed 5 bases from V and 0 bases from J; junction bases left unmatched: 12.

The DNA for the CDR3 is TGTTCCCACGGGTTCGGCGGGGGCTTAAACTATGGCTACACCTTC. Its translation: CSHGFGGGLNYGYTF. The rearrangement uses TRBV25-1 and TRBJ1-2, with a weak D call TRBD1 (6 bases). CDR1 is MGHDK and CDR2 is SYGVNS in the germline V gene. The CDR3 has 15 residues.

The chain joins TRBV30 to TRBJ2-7; D tentatively reads TRBD1 or TRBD2 (5 bases each). V shed 0 bases and J shed 5 bases, with 17 bases lying between them. The germline CDR1 and CDR2 sequences are GTSNPN and SVGIG (reference sequence). The length of the CDR3 is 15 residues. The CDR3 bases are TGTGCCTGGAGTGTAGGGGCCTCTCTGGGGGACGAGCAGTACTTC. This translates into CAWSVGASLGDEQYF. The whole variable domain, filled in from reference TRBV30 and TRBJ2-7, reads SQTIHQWPATLVQPVGSPLSLECTVEGTSNPNLYWYRQAAGRGLQLLFYSVGIGQISSEVPQNLSASRPQDRQFILSSKKLLLSDSGFYLCAWSVGASLGDEQYFGPGTRLTVT.

A single count supports this clone. The rearrangement uses TRBV27 and TRBJ1-2; 7 bases fit TRBD1. Germline V gene sequence: CDR1 MNHEY, CDR2 SMNVEV (reference sequence). This CDR3 comprises 13 residues. Germline trimming cut 3 bases from V and 5 bases from J; bases unmatched to any gene: 3. CDR3 residues: CASSFGDSYGYTF. DNA of the CDR3: TGTGCCAGCAGTTTTGGGGACAGTTATGGCTACACCTTC.

The chain combines TRBV4-1 with TRBJ2-7; the match to TRBD2 covers 7 bases. Trimming removed 0 bases from V and 0 bases from J; junction bases left unmatched: 11. The CDR3 loop spans 18 amino acids. Germline V gene data show CDR1 as MGHRA and CDR2 as YSYEKL. The CDR3 sequence: CASSQDLLAAIASYEQYF. For the CDR3, the DNA is TGCGCCAGCAGCCAAGATCTCCTAGCGGCTATCGCCTCCTACGAGCAGTACTTC.

On this clone itself: Within the sample, other DNA sequences also encode this same CDR3. The chain recombines TRBV5-1 with TRBJ2-1; D is unresolved. Germline CDR1 is SGHRS and CDR2 is YFSETQ. V was clipped by 0 bases and J by 0 bases, with 1 base between them. CDR3 size: 13 residues. For the CDR3, the DNA is TGCGCCAGCAGCTTGGCCTCCTACAATGAGCAGTTCTTC. Its translation is CASSLASYNEQFF.

Here the CDR3 reads CASSLAISGGHQETQYF. CDR3 DNA sequence: TGTGCCAGCAGCTTAGCGATTAGCGGGGGGCATCAAGAGACCCAGTACTTC. The V gene is TRBV7-8, the J gene TRBJ2-5; TRBD2 aligns across 10 bases. CDR1 SGHVS and CDR2 FQNEAQ come from the germline V gene. The V and J ends lost 0 bases and 2 bases, in that order; junction bases with no gene match: 6. The CDR3 extends over 17 amino acids.

The rearrangement joins TRBV2 to TRBJ2-1, with no clear D. The V gene lost 2 bases and the J gene lost 4 bases, with 9 bases spanning the gap. This CDR3 is built from 14 residues. Germline V gives CDR1 SNHLY, CDR2 FYNNEI. CDR3 in amino acids: CASSEYKNYNEQFF. The CDR3 region has the DNA TGTGCCAGCAGTGAATACAAAAATTACAATGAGCAGTTCTTC.

This chain links TRBV9 with TRBJ2-1; 12 bases are shared with TRBD2. Germline CDR1 SGDLS, CDR2 YYNGEE. This CDR3 comprises 21 residues. The trim removed 4 bases at V and 0 bases at J, leaving 17 bases unmatched. The CDR3 DNA reads as TGTGCCAGCAGCACCCCTATCCGACTAGCGGGAGTACCCCGCTCCTACAATGAGCAGTTCTTC. The encoded protein is CASSTPIRLAGVPRSYNEQFF.

For this clone: The sample carries other DNA sequences with the same CDR3. The V gene is TRBV7-9, the J gene TRBJ2-7; no clear D gene. Trimming removed 0 bases at V and 2 bases at J, with 5 bases between. Per germline, CDR1 SEHNR and CDR2 FQNEAQ (reference sequence). The CDR3 extends over 13 amino acids. The CDR3 DNA reads TGTGCCAGCAGCTTAGCAGGACCCTACGAGCAGTACTTC. It translates to CASSLAGPYEQYF.

A note on this clone: Within the sample, other DNA sequences also encode this same CDR3. The rearrangement uses TRBV5-1 and TRBJ2-1, with D possibly being TRBD2 (5 bases). With 3 bases removed from V and 4 bases from J, the gap between germline ends came to 11 bases. Looked up from germline, CDR1 is SGHRS and CDR2 is YFSETQ. The CDR3 contains 14 residues. DNA of the CDR3: TGCGCCAGCAGCTGGAGCGGAGGTTACAATGAGCAGTTCTTC. It translates to CASSWSGGYNEQFF.

V gene TRBV5-3 combines with J gene TRBJ2-2; D possibly corresponds to TRBD2 (5 bases). TRBV5-3 is annotated as an ORF whose role is uncertain. The CDR3 is 16 amino acids. The V gene lost 0 bases and the J gene lost 1 base, with 10 bases spanning the gap. The CDR3 spells CARSLVGRGNTGELFF. CDR3 coding DNA: TGTGCCAGAAGCTTGGTCGGTCGGGGGAACACCGGGGAGCTGTTTTTT.